The 12 T cell receptor beta chains in this list originate from one sample, sequenced in a study of shared clonotypes between healthy human individuals (dated by TCRdb to between 2020 and 2021). For the CD8 naive samples, CD45RO-negative cells were positively selected for CCR7, yielding a CD45RA+CCR7+ population from which TemRA cells were excluded. Libraries came from the immunoSEQ multiplex PCR assay. In its TCRdb copy, this immuneACCESS table keeps in-frame sequences only and misses some clones. Where compared with another copy, unresolved V genes explain less than half of these, and the others have no known cause. This sample has roughly 2,000,000 clones in its table, and approximately 94% of those were observed once. 1.2% of the sample rests with the top ten. Sequencing was carried out using naive CD8+ T cells sorted from blood. The cell subset or site label, as the study defines it: CD45RA+CCR7+. These receptors originate from a man aged 18 to 35 in good health.

The chain uses TRBV27 and TRBJ2-7; TRBD2 matches 9 bases. Germline lookup yields CDR1 MNHEY and CDR2 SMNVEV (reference sequence). This CDR3 contains 12 residues. Trimming took 8 bases from V and 5 from J; bases not matched to a gene: 4. The CDR3 DNA reads TGTGCCAGCGGGACTAGCCTCCACGAGCAGTACTTC. Amino acid sequence: CASGTSLHEQYF.

The chain has TRBV19 and TRBJ1-5; 9 bases line up with TRBD1. This CDR3 region has 15 residues. Germline CDR1 LNHDA, CDR2 SQIVND (reference sequence). Trimming at V came to 7 bases and at J to 3 bases, leaving 7 bases not matched to a gene. CDR3 in amino acids: CASNTGQGINQPQHF. In DNA form, the CDR3 reads TGTGCCAGTAATACGGGACAGGGAATCAATCAGCCCCAGCATTTT. Combining the CDR3 with reference TRBV19 and TRBJ1-5 gives the whole variable domain DGGITQSPKYLFRKEGQNVTLSCEQNLNHDAMYWYRQDPGQGLRLIYYSQIVNDFQKGDIAEGYSVSREKKESFPLTVTSAQKNPTAFYLCASNTGQGINQPQHFGDGTRLSIL.

This rearrangement joins TRBV27 to TRBJ1-1, with TRBD1 matching 7 bases. Trimming removed 6 bases from V and 4 bases from J; junction bases left unmatched: 8. The CDR3 extends over 14 amino acids. Germline CDR1 reads MNHEY; CDR2 reads SMNVEV (reference sequence). The CDR3 DNA reads as TGTGCCAGCAGCCCCGACAGGGATAGCACTGAAGCTTTCTTT. Translating it yields CASSPDRDSTEAFF.

V is TRBV13 and J is TRBJ2-1; 14 positions match TRBD2. The V and J ends lost 5 bases and 10 bases, in that order; junction bases with no gene match: 4. Germline V lookup: CDR1 PRHDT, CDR2 FYEKMQ (reference sequence). The CDR3 is made up of 14 amino acids. CDR3: CASSPGTSGGEQFF. DNA of the CDR3: TGTGCCAGCAGCCCAGGGACTAGCGGGGGAGAGCAGTTCTTC.

The J gene is TRBJ1-5, the V gene TRBV19, with 8 positions matching TRBD1. Germline V lookup: CDR1 LNHDA, CDR2 SQIVND (reference sequence). There are 14 residues in the CDR3. V was pared by 1 base and J by 7 bases, with 3 bases of the junction left unmatched. Here the CDR3 reads CASSIVQGDQPQHF. In nucleotides, the CDR3 is TGTGCCAGTAGTATAGTACAGGGGGACCAGCCCCAGCATTTT.

The CDR3 nucleotides read TGCGCCAGCAGCCACGGGCCATCCTCCTACGAGCAGTACTTC. Its protein product is CASSHGPSSYEQYF. V and J are TRBV4-1 and TRBJ2-7; D gene uncertain. CDR1 and CDR2 (germline): MGHRA, YSYEKL. V dropped 3 bases and J dropped 0 bases, with 9 bases sitting between them. The CDR3 contains 14 residues.

V and J are TRBV11-1 and TRBJ2-7, with no clear D. There are 14 residues in the CDR3. Trimming cost V 4 bases and J 2 bases, with 12 bases left between them. Germline V gene lookup returns CDR1 SGHAT and CDR2 FQDESV (reference sequence). The CDR3 DNA is TGTGCCAGCAGCTGGAGAGAACTTACCTACGAGCAGTACTTC. This codes for CASSWRELTYEQYF.

J is TRBJ2-1 and V is TRBV13; no definite D call. V lost 0 bases, J lost 5 bases, and 5 bases lay in between. The CDR3 is 13 residues long. The germline V gene encodes CDR1 PRHDT and CDR2 FYEKMQ (reference sequence). In DNA, the CDR3 is TGTGCCAGCAGCTTAGGGGAAGACAATGAGCAGTTCTTC. Its protein is CASSLGEDNEQFF.

The chain uses TRBV19 and TRBJ1-1, with no clear D. Trimming shortened V by 5 bases and J by 6 bases, and 7 bases separated the two germline ends. The CDR3 totals 11 residues. In germline, CDR1 is LNHDA, CDR2 SQIVND (reference sequence). CDR3 bases: TGTGCCAGTAGTCGGAGAGCTGAAGCTTTCTTT. Its protein product is CASSRRAEAFF.

This clone was seen once. The J gene is TRBJ2-3, the V gene TRBV9; 8 bases line up with TRBD2. V lost 0 bases to trimming and J lost 0 bases; unmatched junction nucleotides: 6. The CDR3 runs 17 residues. Germline CDR1 and CDR2: SGDLS and YYNGEE. This CDR3 is CASSVVGLGASTDTQYF. CDR3 coding DNA: TGTGCCAGCAGCGTAGTGGGACTAGGGGCTAGCACAGATACGCAGTATTTT.

The chain is built from TRBV28 and TRBJ2-3; 7 nucleotides align to TRBD1. The V gene end was trimmed by 5 bases and the J gene end by 6 bases; junction bases not matched to a gene: 8. The germline CDR1 and CDR2 sequences are MDHEN and SYDVKM. The CDR3 sequence is 14 residues long. CDR3 bases: TGTGCCAGCAGTATTACAGGGGTTGGGGATACGCAGTATTTT. Protein product: CASSITGVGDTQYF.

The chain uses TRBV27 and TRBJ2-3; perhaps D is TRBD1 or TRBD2 (6 bases each). This CDR3 comprises 16 residues. CDR1 is MNHEY and CDR2 is SMNVEV in the germline V gene (reference sequence). Trimming stripped 5 bases from V and 6 bases from J, with 21 bases between. The CDR3 DNA follows: TGTGCCAGCAGTCCCCCTTTATCGGGGGCGAGTGATACGCAGTATTTT. Its translation is CASSPPLSGASDTQYF.